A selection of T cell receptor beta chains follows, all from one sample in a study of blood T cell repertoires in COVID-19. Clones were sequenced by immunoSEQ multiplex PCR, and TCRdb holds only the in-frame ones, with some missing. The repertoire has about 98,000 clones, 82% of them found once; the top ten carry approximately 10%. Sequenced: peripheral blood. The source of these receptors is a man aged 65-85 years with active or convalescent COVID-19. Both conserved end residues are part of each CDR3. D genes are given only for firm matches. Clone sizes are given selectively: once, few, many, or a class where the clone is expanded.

CDR3 DNA: TGTGCCAGCAGCGAACGAGGGACTGGGGCCAACGTCCTGACTTTC
CDR3 protein: CASSERGTGANVLTF
V gene: TRBV7-3
J gene: TRBJ2-6
D gene: -
clone size: -

CDR3 DNA: TGTGCCAGTGGGAGGAGACACTACACCTTC
CDR3 protein: CASGRRHYTF
V gene: TRBV6-5
J gene: TRBJ1-2
D gene: -
clone size: -

CDR3 DNA: TGTGCCAGCAGCTTAGTTGGGGGGGTTATCTCTGGAAACACCATATATTTT
CDR3 protein: CASSLVGGVISGNTIYF
V gene: TRBV7-9
J gene: TRBJ1-3
D gene: -
clone size: -

CDR3 DNA: TGTGCCAGCAGTTTACGGGGACAGACTAATGAGCAGTTCTTC
CDR3 protein: CASSLRGQTNEQFF
V gene: TRBV27
J gene: TRBJ2-1
D gene: TRBD1
clone size: -

CDR3 DNA: TGTGCTAGCAGCTTGCAGGAGGCGGTGAATGAGCAGTTCTTC
CDR3 protein: CASSLQEAVNEQFF
V gene: TRBV7-7
J gene: TRBJ2-1
D gene: -
clone size: once

CDR3 DNA: TGTGCCAGCAGCTTGAGTAAGGGGCCGGGGGGAGAGACCCAGTACTTC
CDR3 protein: CASSLSKGPGGETQYF
V gene: TRBV5-8
J gene: TRBJ2-5
D gene: TRBD2
clone size: -

CDR3 DNA: TGCGCCAGCAGCTTGGGGACAGGGGGCAATGAAAAACTGTTTTTT
CDR3 protein: CASSLGTGGNEKLFF
V gene: TRBV5-1
J gene: TRBJ1-4
D gene: TRBD1
clone size: -

CDR3 DNA: TGTGCCAGCAGCCCGGGCCCGCTTACTAGCGGATATGGCTACACCTTC
CDR3 protein: CASSPGPLTSGYGYTF
V gene: TRBV7-6
J gene: TRBJ1-2
D gene: -
clone size: few

CDR3 DNA: TGTGCCAGCAGCGCGACTCAGGAGCAGTTCTTC
CDR3 protein: CASSATQEQFF
V gene: TRBV5-4
J gene: TRBJ2-1
D gene: -
clone size: -

CDR3 DNA: TGCGCCAGCAGCCAAGAAGGGGACTATGGCTACACCTTC
CDR3 protein: CASSQEGDYGYTF
V gene: TRBV4-3
J gene: TRBJ1-2
D gene: -
clone size: -

CDR3 DNA: TGTGCCAGCAGTTCGGTCGATCGTTCTCAGCCCCAGCATTTT
CDR3 protein: CASSSVDRSQPQHF
V gene: TRBV2
J gene: TRBJ1-5
D gene: -
clone size: -

CDR3 DNA: TGTGCCAGCCTCGGAGGGTCCTCTGGGGCCAACGTCCTGACTTTC
CDR3 protein: CASLGGSSGANVLTF
V gene: TRBV2
J gene: TRBJ2-6
D gene: -
clone size: -

CDR3 DNA: TGTGCCAGCATGCGGGACAACACCGGGGAGCTGTTTTTT
CDR3 protein: CASMRDNTGELFF
V gene: TRBV9
J gene: TRBJ2-2
D gene: -
clone size: once

CDR3 DNA: TGTGCCAGCAGTTCACAGGGGCAGGGTGGCTACACCTTC
CDR3 protein: CASSSQGQGGYTF
V gene: TRBV12-3/TRBV12-4
J gene: TRBJ1-2
D gene: TRBD1
clone size: -

CDR3 DNA: TGTGCCATCGGAAAGGCAGGGGGCTCGTTTCTGGGAGGGGGTGGCACTGAAGCTTTCTTT
CDR3 protein: CAIGKAGGSFLGGGGTEAFF
V gene: TRBV10-3
J gene: TRBJ1-1
D gene: TRBD1
clone size: -